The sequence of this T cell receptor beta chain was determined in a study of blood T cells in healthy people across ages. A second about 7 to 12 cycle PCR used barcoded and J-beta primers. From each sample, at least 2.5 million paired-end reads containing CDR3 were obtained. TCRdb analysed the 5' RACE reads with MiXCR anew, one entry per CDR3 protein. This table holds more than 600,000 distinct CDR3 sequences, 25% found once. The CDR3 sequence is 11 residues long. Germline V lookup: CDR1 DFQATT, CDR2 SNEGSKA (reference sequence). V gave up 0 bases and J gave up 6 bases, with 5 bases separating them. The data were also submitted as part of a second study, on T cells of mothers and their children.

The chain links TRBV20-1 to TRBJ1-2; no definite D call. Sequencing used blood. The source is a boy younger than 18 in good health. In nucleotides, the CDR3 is TGCAGTGCTAGAGATTTACATGGCTACACCTTC. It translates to CSARDLHGYTF.